What follows are 30 T cell receptor beta chains derived from one specimen sequenced in a study of blood T cell repertoires in COVID-19. The protocol was immunoSEQ multiplex PCR, while the TCRdb copy is restricted to in-frame clones and leaves out a portion. The top ten clones hold about an eighth of a sample with under 150,000 clones, around 76% of them seen once. The specimen sequenced was peripheral blood. The receptors shown here come from a man of 80 years or more with acute or convalescent COVID-19.

The CDR3 reads CASSPTGSGSYEQYF. CDR3 DNA: TGTGCCAGCAGCCCGACAGGGTCAGGCTCCTACGAGCAGTACTTC. V is TRBV7-3 and J is TRBJ2-7, with 7 positions matching TRBD1. This CDR3 contains 15 residues. V lost 5 bases and J lost 0; bases outside the gene matches: 7. Per the germline V gene, CDR1 is SGHTA and CDR2 is FQGTGA.

The V call is TRBV27, the J call TRBJ2-4, with no clear D. CDR3 length: 17 residues. The germline V gene has CDR1 MNHEY and CDR2 SMNVEV (reference sequence). V shed 3 bases and J shed 6 bases, with 21 bases lying between them. The DNA of the CDR3 is TGTGCCAGCAGTTTTAGGAGTACGCAGCCCGGCGGAAACATTCAGTACTTC. Its translation: CASSFRSTQPGGNIQYF.

The V call is TRBV19, the J call TRBJ1-3; D is ambiguous. This CDR3 contains 11 residues. V was cut by 7 bases and J by 2 bases, with 3 bases left in between. In germline, CDR1 is LNHDA, CDR2 SQIVND (reference sequence). The CDR3 nucleotides read TGTGCCAGTACCACTGGAAACACCATATATTTT. This codes for CASTTGNTIYF.

The chain couples TRBV12-3 or TRBV12-4 to TRBJ1-6, with 7 bases lining up with TRBD1. The CDR3 runs to 13 residues. With 6 bases clipped from V and 7 bases from J, the junction kept 3 bases outside the gene matches. Here the CDR3 DNA reads TGTGCCAGCAGGACAGGGACAAATTCACCCCTCCACTTT. It is translated as CASRTGTNSPLHF.

The V and J genes are TRBV3-1 (or the pseudogene TRBV3-2) and TRBJ1-1; TRBD1 aligns across 8 bases. This CDR3 region has 15 residues. The V gene end was trimmed by 4 bases and the J gene end by 6 bases; junction bases not matched to a gene: 10. Germline V CDR1 and CDR2: LGHDT, YNNKEL (reference sequence). The CDR3 here is CASSPSDRGRAEAFF. In DNA form, the CDR3 reads TGTGCCAGCAGCCCCTCCGACAGGGGTAGGGCTGAAGCTTTCTTT.

The count of this clone is one. CDR3: CAISVAREEEGYTF. As DNA, the CDR3 is TGTGCCATCAGCGTGGCTCGGGAAGAGGAGGGCTACACCTTC. The chain uses TRBV10-3 and TRBJ1-2; no clear D. The V end lost 6 bases, the J end lost 8 bases, and 19 bases lay between the germline ends. The CDR3 covers 14 residues. Germline V gene sequence: CDR1 ENHRY, CDR2 SYGVKD.

In the case of this clone: An end of the junction differs from the germline gene, which may be a read error. The chain combines TRBV10-3 with TRBJ2-7; 8 bases map to TRBD1. Germline V gene sequence: CDR1 ENHRY, CDR2 SYGVKD. CDR3 size: 13 residues. The CDR3 protein is CATSPGGAYEQYF. CDR3 nucleotides: TGTGCCACCAGTCCAGGGGGCGCCTACGAGCAGTACTTC.

V gene TRBV18 combines with J gene TRBJ1-4; the match to TRBD1 covers 7 bases. V lost 2 bases to trimming and J lost 8 bases; unmatched junction nucleotides: 5. The V gene's germline CDR1 is KGHSH and CDR2 LQKENI. The CDR3 covers 14 residues. CDR3 coding DNA: TGTGCCAGCTCACCATTGGGACAGTTAGAAAAACTGTTTTTT. Its translation: CASSPLGQLEKLFF.

The CDR3, as DNA: TGCGCCAGCAGCTTGGAAGTCTACCAAACGAACACCGGGGAGCTGTTTTTT. Protein: CASSLEVYQTNTGELFF. The rearrangement links TRBV5-1 to TRBJ2-2; D not certain. The germline CDR1 and CDR2 sequences are SGHRS and YFSETQ. V shed 0 bases and J shed 0 bases, with 12 bases lying between them. The length of the CDR3 is 17 residues. Supplemented by reference TRBV5-1 and TRBJ2-2, the full variable domain reads KAGVTQTPRYLIKTRGQQVTLSCSPISGHRSVSWYQQTPGQGLQFLFEYFSETQRNKGNFPGRFSGRQFSNSRSEMNVSTLELGDSALYLCASSLEVYQTNTGELFFGEGSRLTVL.

The chain couples TRBV27 to TRBJ1-1; no firm D call. The CDR3 runs to 15 residues. The V end lost 6 bases, the J end lost 1 base, and 15 bases lay between the germline ends. CDR1 is MNHEY, CDR2 SMNVEV, per germline (reference sequence). CDR3 protein: CASSLLSGPNTEAFF. CDR3 DNA sequence: TGTGCCAGCAGCCTCTTGAGCGGCCCGAACACTGAAGCTTTCTTT.

The gene calls are TRBV10-2 and TRBJ1-6, with 9 bases lining up with TRBD1. The CDR3 covers 15 residues. CDR1 and CDR2 (germline): WSHSY, SAAADI. The V segment lost 6 bases and the J segment 4 bases; nucleotides outside the gene matches: 4. In nucleotides, the CDR3 is TGCGCCAGCAGGGGACAGGGAGAATATAATTCACCCCTCCACTTT. Amino acid sequence: CASRGQGEYNSPLHF.

The V call is TRBV28, the J call TRBJ1-2; no clear D gene. The V gene's germline CDR1 is MDHEN and CDR2 SYDVKM. This CDR3 spans 11 amino acids. V shed 10 bases and J shed 5 bases, with 11 bases lying between them. CDR3 in amino acids: CAISWEYGYTF. Here the CDR3 DNA reads TGTGCCATTAGTTGGGAGTATGGCTACACCTTC.

This chain joins TRBV27 and TRBJ1-2; maybe TRBD1 (6 bases). Germline assignment: CDR1 MNHEY and CDR2 SMNVEV (reference sequence). There are 13 residues in the CDR3. Trimming took 8 bases from V and 4 from J, leaving 14 bases between them. The CDR3 DNA is TGTGCCAGCTCCTCGGGGGGCGGCTATGGCTACACCTTC. Translated, it gives CASSSGGGYGYTF.

The chain combines TRBV7-2 with TRBJ2-2; D gene unclear. Germline CDR1 and CDR2: SGHTA and FQGNSA. Between the trimmed V and J ends, which lost 7 bases and 2 bases, there was a span of 11 bases. There are 14 residues in the CDR3. For the CDR3, the DNA is TGTGCCAGCAAAAACATGATCAACACCGGGGAGCTGTTTTTT. Protein sequence: CASKNMINTGELFF.

V usage is TRBV5-1 and J usage is TRBJ2-2, with D possibly being TRBD1 (6 bases). This CDR3 spans 15 amino acids. CDR1 SGHRS and CDR2 YFSETQ come from the germline V gene. V dropped 4 bases and J dropped 2 bases, with 12 bases sitting between them. Here the CDR3 reads CASSLTGGNTGELFF. DNA of the CDR3: TGCGCCAGCAGCCTGACAGGAGGTAACACCGGGGAGCTGTTTTTT.

CDR3: CASSQDSQGAYTQYF. As DNA, the CDR3 is TGTGCCAGCAGCCAAGATTCACAGGGGGCCTATACGCAGTATTTT. V is TRBV3-1 (or the pseudogene TRBV3-2) and J is TRBJ2-3; 9 nucleotides align to TRBD1. Germline loops: CDR1 LGHDT, CDR2 YNNKEL (reference sequence). Unmatched junction bases numbered 5, after V lost 0 bases and J lost 7 bases. The CDR3 covers 15 residues.

The V call is TRBV5-1, the J call TRBJ2-7, with a tentative D call TRBD2 (7 bases). Per germline, CDR1 SGHRS and CDR2 YFSETQ. This CDR3 is 13 amino acids long. V dropped 1 base and J dropped 5 bases, with 10 bases sitting between them. CDR3 residues: CASSLTGGDEQYF. As DNA, the CDR3 is TGCGCCAGCAGCTTGACGGGGGGCGACGAGCAGTACTTC.

Written as DNA, the CDR3 is TGTGCCAGCAGTGACATCCGGACAGGGTGGAGAGGTTACGAGCAGTACTTC. This translates into CASSDIRTGWRGYEQYF. The rearrangement joins TRBV6-4 to TRBJ2-7, with 8 bases fitting TRBD1. V trimming: 2 bases; J trimming: 4 bases; junction bases outside the gene matches: 13. Germline CDR1 MRHNA, CDR2 SNTAGT. The CDR3 has 17 residues.

The chain has TRBV6-2 or TRBV6-3 and TRBJ1-2, with TRBD1 matching 12 bases. Germline V gene data show CDR1 as MNHEY and CDR2 as SVGEGT. CDR3 length: 18 amino acids. V lost 2 bases and J lost 8; bases outside the gene matches: 15. The CDR3 loop reads CASSYLPGQGARTRGYTF. CDR3 bases: TGTGCCAGCAGTTACCTCCCGGGACAGGGGGCCCGGACCCGCGGCTACACCTTC.

The rearrangement links TRBV6-6 to TRBJ2-3; no firm D call. The V and J ends lost 7 bases and 3 bases respectively, with 5 bases between them. Germline assignment: CDR1 MNHNY and CDR2 SVGAGI (reference sequence). The CDR3 loop spans 11 amino acids. CDR3 protein: CASTQTDTQYF. CDR3 sequence (DNA): TGTGCCAGCACCCAAACAGATACGCAGTATTTT.

The chain couples TRBV29-1 to TRBJ1-1, with D possibly TRBD1 on 5 matching bases. Looked up from germline, CDR1 is SQVTM and CDR2 is ANQGSEA. The CDR3 extends over 13 amino acids. V shed 6 bases and J shed 1 base, with 12 bases lying between them. DNA of the CDR3: TGCAGCGTGCAGGGACTTCAGAACACTGAAGCTTTCTTT. Encoded protein: CSVQGLQNTEAFF.

The chain links TRBV7-8 to TRBJ2-2, with TRBD1 matching 9 bases. Looked up from germline, CDR1 is SGHVS and CDR2 is FQNEAQ. CDR3 length: 15 residues. After removal of 4 bases from V and 6 bases from J, the junction contained 6 bases not matched to a gene. The DNA of the CDR3 is TGTGCCAGCAGCTCACAGGGGGCGTTACCCGGGGAGCTGTTTTTT. Its protein is CASSSQGALPGELFF.

This chain joins TRBV5-1 and TRBJ1-1; the match to TRBD1 covers 8 bases. Germline values: CDR1 SGHRS, CDR2 YFSETQ. Unmatched junction bases numbered 6, after V lost 4 bases and J lost 1 base. The CDR3 is made up of 15 amino acids. The CDR3 region has the DNA TGCGCCAGCAGCAAAGCCGGGACAGGGAACACTGAAGCTTTCTTT. Translating it yields CASSKAGTGNTEAFF.

V usage is TRBV2 and J usage is TRBJ2-2; 9 bases are shared with TRBD1. Trimming at V came to 6 bases and at J to 4 bases, leaving 6 bases not matched to a gene. The CDR3 has 15 amino acids. In germline, CDR1 is SNHLY, CDR2 FYNNEI. CDR3 region: CASSLGQGSTGELFF. The CDR3 coding sequence is TGTGCCAGCAGCCTAGGACAGGGGAGCACCGGGGAGCTGTTTTTT.

The rearrangement joins TRBV2 to TRBJ2-5; no reliable D call. Germline CDR1 is SNHLY and CDR2 is FYNNEI. The CDR3 is 15 residues long. V lost 5 bases and J lost 3, with 16 bases in between. The CDR3 protein is CASSSSSREEETQYF. In DNA form, the CDR3 reads TGTGCCAGCAGTTCATCCTCGCGAGAGGAAGAGACCCAGTACTTC. Looking up the rest from reference TRBV2 and TRBJ2-5 gives the full variable domain: EPEVTQTPSHQVTQMGQEVILRCVPISNHLYFYWYRQILGQKVEFLVSFYNNEISEKSEIFDDQFSVERPDGSNFTLKIRSTKLEDSAMYFCASSSSSREEETQYFGPGTRLLVL.

Only a few counts were recorded for this clone. This sequence joins TRBV7-9 and TRBJ1-1; TRBD1 matches at 7 bases. The CDR3 totals 15 residues. With V trimmed by 4 bases and J by 0 bases, 5 bases remained unmatched. Germline V CDR1 and CDR2: SEHNR, FQNEAQ (reference sequence). This CDR3 is CASSYPQGLNTEAFF. The CDR3 DNA reads as TGTGCCAGCAGCTACCCACAGGGGCTGAACACTGAAGCTTTCTTT.

A single count supports this clone. In DNA, the CDR3 is TGTGCCATCAGTGAGTCGCAGCGGACAGACCCTAATCAGCCCCAGCATTTT. This codes for CAISESQRTDPNQPQHF. The V gene is TRBV10-3, the J gene TRBJ1-5; possibly TRBD1 for D (6 bases). CDR3 length equals 17 residues. Trimming left V 0 bases short and J 4 bases short, with 16 bases between. Germline V gene sequence: CDR1 ENHRY, CDR2 SYGVKD.

This chain joins TRBV5-1 and TRBJ2-7, with 7 nucleotides matching TRBD1. This CDR3 spans 15 amino acids. The J segment lost 3 bases and the V segment lost 0 bases, leaving 6 bases of the junction unmatched. Germline V CDR1 and CDR2: SGHRS, YFSETQ. CDR3 in amino acids: CASSLEGQFFYEQYF. Here the CDR3 DNA reads TGCGCCAGCAGCTTGGAGGGACAGTTCTTCTACGAGCAGTACTTC.

This chain joins TRBV20-1 and TRBJ1-4; D ambiguous. CDR1 and CDR2 from the germline V gene are DFQATT and SNEGSKA (reference sequence). V was shortened by 3 bases and J by 10 bases, with 6 bases between the two germline ends. The CDR3 consists of 10 residues. The CDR3 coding sequence is TGCAGTGCTAGGTCCCGAAAACTGTTTTTT. It is translated as CSARSRKLFF.

This clone has just a few counts. V is TRBV7-3 and J is TRBJ1-1; a weak D match, TRBD1 (6 bases). V lost 5 bases and J 8 bases, leaving 15 bases between the germline ends. The germline V gene encodes CDR1 SGHTA and CDR2 FQGTGA. The CDR3 contains 13 residues. The CDR3 DNA reads as TGTGCCAGCAGCCGGGACACCGAGGGGGAAGCTTTCTTT. As protein: CASSRDTEGEAFF.